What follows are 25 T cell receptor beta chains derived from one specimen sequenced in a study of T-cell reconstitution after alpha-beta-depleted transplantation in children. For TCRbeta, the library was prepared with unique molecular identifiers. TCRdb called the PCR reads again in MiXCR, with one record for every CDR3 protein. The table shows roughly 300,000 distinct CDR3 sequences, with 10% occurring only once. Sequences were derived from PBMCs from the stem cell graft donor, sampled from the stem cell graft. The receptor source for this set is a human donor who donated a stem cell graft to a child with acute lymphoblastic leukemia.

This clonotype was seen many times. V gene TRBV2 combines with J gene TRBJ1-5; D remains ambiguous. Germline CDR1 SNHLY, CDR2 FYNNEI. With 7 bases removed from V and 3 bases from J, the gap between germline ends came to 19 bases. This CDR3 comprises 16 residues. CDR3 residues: CASKGQELFINQPQHF. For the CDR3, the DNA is TGTGCCAGCAAAGGGCAGGAATTATTTATCAATCAGCCCCAGCATTTT.

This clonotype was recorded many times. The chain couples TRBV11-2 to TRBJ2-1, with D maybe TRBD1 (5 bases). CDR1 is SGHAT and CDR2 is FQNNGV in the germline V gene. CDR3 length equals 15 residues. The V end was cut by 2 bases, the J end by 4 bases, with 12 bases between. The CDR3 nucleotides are TGTGCCAGCAGCTTAAGCACAGGACAATACAATGAGCAGTTCTTC. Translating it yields CASSLSTGQYNEQFF.

The CDR3 DNA is TGTGCCAGCAGCCACCTAGGGTGGGGATTGGGCAATCAGCCCCAGCATTTT. Protein sequence: CASSHLGWGLGNQPQHF. The chain joins TRBV11-1 to TRBJ1-5; no reliable D call. The length of the CDR3 is 17 residues. Germline CDR1 and CDR2: SGHAT and FQDESV (reference sequence). V gave up 5 bases and J gave up 2 bases, with 19 bases separating them.

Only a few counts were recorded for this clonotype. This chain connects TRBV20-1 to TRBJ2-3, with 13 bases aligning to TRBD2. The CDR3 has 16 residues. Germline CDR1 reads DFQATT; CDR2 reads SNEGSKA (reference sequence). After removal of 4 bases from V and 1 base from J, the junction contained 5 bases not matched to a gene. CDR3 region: CSATGLAGERTDTQYF. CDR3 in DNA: TGCAGTGCTACCGGACTAGCGGGGGAGCGCACAGATACGCAGTATTTT.

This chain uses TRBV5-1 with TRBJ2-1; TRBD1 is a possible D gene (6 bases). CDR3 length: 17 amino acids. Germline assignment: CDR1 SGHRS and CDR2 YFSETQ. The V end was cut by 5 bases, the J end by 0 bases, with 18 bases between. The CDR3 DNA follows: TGCGCCAGCAGTCATACAGGGTTGGGGAGCTCCTACAATGAGCAGTTCTTC. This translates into CASSHTGLGSSYNEQFF.

The CDR3 DNA reads TGCAGCGTTGGAAAGGGGCCCCAAGAGACCCAGTACTTC. Its protein is CSVGKGPQETQYF. The chain links TRBV29-1 to TRBJ2-5; D possibly corresponds to TRBD1 (5 bases). CDR3 length: 13 residues. V lost 4 bases, J lost 1 base, and 10 bases lay in between. Germline V gene sequence: CDR1 SQVTM, CDR2 ANQGSEA. The full variable domain, completed using reference TRBV29-1 and TRBJ2-5, is SAVISQKPSRDICQRGTSLTIQCQVDSQVTMMFWYRQQPGQSLTLIATANQGSEATYESGFVIDKFPISRPNLTFSTLTVSNMSPEDSSIYLCSVGKGPQETQYFGPGTRLLVL.

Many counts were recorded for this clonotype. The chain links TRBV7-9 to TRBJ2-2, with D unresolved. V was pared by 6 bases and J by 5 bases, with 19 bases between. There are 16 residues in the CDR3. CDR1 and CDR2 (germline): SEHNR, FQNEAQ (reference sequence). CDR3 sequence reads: CASRYIPSAGTGELFF. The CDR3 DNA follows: TGTGCCAGCAGATATATCCCCTCGGCTGGGACCGGGGAGCTGTTTTTT. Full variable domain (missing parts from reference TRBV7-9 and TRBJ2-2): DTGVSQNPRHKITKRGQNVTFRCDPISEHNRLYWYRQTLGQGPEFLTYFQNEAQLEKSRLLSDRFSAERPKGSFSTLEIQRTEQGDSAMYLCASRYIPSAGTGELFFGEGSRLTVL.

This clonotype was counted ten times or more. CDR3 sequence reads: CSARDREESPLHF. The CDR3 DNA follows: TGCAGTGCCAGGGACAGGGAGGAATCACCCCTCCACTTT. The chain has TRBV20-1 and TRBJ1-6, with 9 bases fitting TRBD1. Germline values: CDR1 DFQATT, CDR2 SNEGSKA (reference sequence). This CDR3 is built from 13 residues. J was trimmed by 10 bases and V by 6 bases; bases with no gene match: 7.

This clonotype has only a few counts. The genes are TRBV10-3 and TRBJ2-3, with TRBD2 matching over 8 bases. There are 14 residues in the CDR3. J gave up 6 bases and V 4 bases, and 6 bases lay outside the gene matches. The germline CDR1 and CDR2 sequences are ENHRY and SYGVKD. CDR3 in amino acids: CAISAAGVADTQYF. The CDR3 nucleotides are TGTGCCATCAGTGCAGCGGGAGTGGCTGATACGCAGTATTTT.

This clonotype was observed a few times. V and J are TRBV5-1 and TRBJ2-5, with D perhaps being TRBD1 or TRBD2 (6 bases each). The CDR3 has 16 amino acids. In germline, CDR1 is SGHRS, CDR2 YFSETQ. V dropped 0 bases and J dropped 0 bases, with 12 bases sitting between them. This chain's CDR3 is CASSLALGGYQETQYF. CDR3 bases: TGCGCCAGCAGCTTGGCGTTAGGGGGGTACCAAGAGACCCAGTACTTC. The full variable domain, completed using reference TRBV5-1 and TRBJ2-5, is KAGVTQTPRYLIKTRGQQVTLSCSPISGHRSVSWYQQTPGQGLQFLFEYFSETQRNKGNFPGRFSGRQFSNSRSEMNVSTLELGDSALYLCASSLALGGYQETQYFGPGTRLLVL.

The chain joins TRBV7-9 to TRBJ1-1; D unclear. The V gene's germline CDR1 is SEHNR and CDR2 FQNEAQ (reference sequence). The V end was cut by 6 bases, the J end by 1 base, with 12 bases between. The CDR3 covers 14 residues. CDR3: CASSYDRANTEAFF. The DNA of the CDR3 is TGTGCCAGCAGTTACGACCGGGCGAACACTGAAGCTTTCTTT.

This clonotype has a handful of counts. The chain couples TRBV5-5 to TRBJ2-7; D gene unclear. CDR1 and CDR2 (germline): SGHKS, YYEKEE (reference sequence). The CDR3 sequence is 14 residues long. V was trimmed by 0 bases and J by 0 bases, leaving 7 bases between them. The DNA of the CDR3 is TGTGCCAGCAGCTTGGCCCACCTCTCCTACGAGCAGTACTTC. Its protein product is CASSLAHLSYEQYF.

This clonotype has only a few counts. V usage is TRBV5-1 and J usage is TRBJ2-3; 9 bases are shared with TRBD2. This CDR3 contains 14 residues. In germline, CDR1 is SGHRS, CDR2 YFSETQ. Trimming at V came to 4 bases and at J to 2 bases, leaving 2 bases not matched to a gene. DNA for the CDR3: TGCGCCAGCAGCCGCGGGAGGGACACAGATACGCAGTATTTT. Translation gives CASSRGRDTDTQYF.

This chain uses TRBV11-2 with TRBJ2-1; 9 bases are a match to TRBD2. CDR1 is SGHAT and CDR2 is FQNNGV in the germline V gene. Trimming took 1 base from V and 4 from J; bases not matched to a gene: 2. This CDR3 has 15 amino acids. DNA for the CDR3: TGTGCCAGCAGCTTAGTAGCGGGAGCGTACAATGAGCAGTTCTTC. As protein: CASSLVAGAYNEQFF.

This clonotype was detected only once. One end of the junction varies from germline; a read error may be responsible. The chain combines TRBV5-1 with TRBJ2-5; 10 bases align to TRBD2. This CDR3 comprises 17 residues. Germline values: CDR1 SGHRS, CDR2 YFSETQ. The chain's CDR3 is CVSSWAPSGREEETQYF. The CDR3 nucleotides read TGCGTCAGCAGCTGGGCCCCTAGCGGGAGAGAGGAAGAGACCCAGTACTTC. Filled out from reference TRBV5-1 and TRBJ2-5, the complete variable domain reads KAGVTQTPRYLIKTRGQQVTLSCSPISGHRSVSWYQQTPGQGLQFLFEYFSETQRNKGNFPGRFSGRQFSNSRSEMNVSTLELGDSALYLCVSSWAPSGREEETQYFGPGTRLLVL.

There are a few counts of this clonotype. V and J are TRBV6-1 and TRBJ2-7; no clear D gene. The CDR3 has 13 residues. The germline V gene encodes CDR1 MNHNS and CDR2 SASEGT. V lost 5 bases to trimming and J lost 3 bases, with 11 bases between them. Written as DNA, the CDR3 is TGTGCCAGCAGTCCCGGGCGGCTCTACGAGCAGTACTTC. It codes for CASSPGRLYEQYF.

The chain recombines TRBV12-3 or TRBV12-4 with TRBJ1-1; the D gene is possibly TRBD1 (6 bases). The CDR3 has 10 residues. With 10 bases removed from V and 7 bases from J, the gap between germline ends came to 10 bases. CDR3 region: CAIGQLEAFF. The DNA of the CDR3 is TGTGCCATCGGACAGCTTGAAGCTTTCTTT.

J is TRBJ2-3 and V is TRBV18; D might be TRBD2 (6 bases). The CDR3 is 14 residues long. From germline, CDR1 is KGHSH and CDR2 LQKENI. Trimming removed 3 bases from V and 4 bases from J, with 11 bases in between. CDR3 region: CASSPLQRADTQYF. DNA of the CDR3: TGTGCCAGCTCACCTCTACAGCGGGCAGATACGCAGTATTTT.

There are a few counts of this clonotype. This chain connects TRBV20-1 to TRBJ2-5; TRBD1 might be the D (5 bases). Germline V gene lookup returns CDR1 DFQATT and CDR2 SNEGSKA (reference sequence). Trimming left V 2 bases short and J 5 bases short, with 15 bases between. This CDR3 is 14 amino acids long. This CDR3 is CSARRVRATETQYF. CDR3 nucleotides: TGCAGTGCTAGAAGGGTCAGGGCGACGGAGACCCAGTACTTC.

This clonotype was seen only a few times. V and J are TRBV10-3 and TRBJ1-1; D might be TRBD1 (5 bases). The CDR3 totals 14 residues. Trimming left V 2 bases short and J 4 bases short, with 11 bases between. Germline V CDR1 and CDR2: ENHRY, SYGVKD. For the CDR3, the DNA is TGTGCCATCAGTGAGAGTACAGGACCCACTGAAGCTTTCTTT. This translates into CAISESTGPTEAFF.

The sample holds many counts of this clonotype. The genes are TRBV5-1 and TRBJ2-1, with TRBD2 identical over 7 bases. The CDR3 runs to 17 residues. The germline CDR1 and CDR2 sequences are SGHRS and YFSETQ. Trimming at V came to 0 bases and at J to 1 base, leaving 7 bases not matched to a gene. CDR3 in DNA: TGCGCCAGCAGCTTGGGTCCTAGCGGATCTTCCTACAATGAGCAGTTCTTC. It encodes CASSLGPSGSSYNEQFF.

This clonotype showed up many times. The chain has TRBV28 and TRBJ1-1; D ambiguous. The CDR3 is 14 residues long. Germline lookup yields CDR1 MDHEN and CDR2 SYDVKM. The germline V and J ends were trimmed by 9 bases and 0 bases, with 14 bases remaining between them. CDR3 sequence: CASLTVPMNTEAFF. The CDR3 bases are TGTGCCAGTCTGACCGTACCCATGAACACTGAAGCTTTCTTT.

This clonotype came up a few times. As DNA, the CDR3 is TGCAGTGCTCGAGGGACTAGGACCAAAAACATTCAGTACTTC. Translation gives CSARGTRTKNIQYF. The J gene is TRBJ2-4, the V gene TRBV20-1, with 8 bases fitting TRBD2. The CDR3 covers 14 residues. V trimming: 5 bases; J trimming: 2 bases; junction bases outside the gene matches: 5. CDR1 and CDR2 (germline): DFQATT, SNEGSKA (reference sequence).

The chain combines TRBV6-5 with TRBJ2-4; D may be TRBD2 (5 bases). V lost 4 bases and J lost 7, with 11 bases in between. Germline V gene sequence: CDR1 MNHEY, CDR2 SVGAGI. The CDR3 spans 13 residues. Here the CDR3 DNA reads TGTGCCAGCAGTTCCGGGGAGCATAACATTCAGTACTTC. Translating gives CASSSGEHNIQYF.

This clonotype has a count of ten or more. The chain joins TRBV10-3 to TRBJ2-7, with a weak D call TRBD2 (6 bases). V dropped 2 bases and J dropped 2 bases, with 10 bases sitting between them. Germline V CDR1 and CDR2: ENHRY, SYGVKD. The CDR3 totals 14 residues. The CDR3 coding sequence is TGTGCCATCAGTGAGGAGCGGGCAGCCTACGAGCAGTACTTC. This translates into CAISEERAAYEQYF.